The next 13 T cell receptor beta chains were all read from a single sample in a study of blood T cell repertoires in COVID-19. The data were produced by immunoSEQ multiplex PCR, yet TCRdb's version contains in-frame clones alone and is incomplete. The sample has 300,000 to 400,000 clones, approximately 90% seen once; the top ten hold roughly a tenth. Sequencing used peripheral blood. The receptors derive from a man aged 25 to 40 with COVID-19, enrolled during active disease.

The CDR3 coding sequence is TGTGCCAGCAGTTACTCTAACGAGGTTTCGGGCGAGCAGTACTTC. Protein sequence: CASSYSNEVSGEQYF. The V and J genes are TRBV6-2 or TRBV6-3 and TRBJ2-7; unclear D gene. The CDR3 has 15 amino acids. The germline V gene encodes CDR1 MNHEY and CDR2 SVGEGT. V was trimmed by 0 bases and J by 6 bases, leaving 15 bases between them.

The CDR3, as DNA: TGTGCCAGCAGTATTATGGCGACAGGGGGCAACACTGAAGCTTTCTTT. Its protein is CASSIMATGGNTEAFF. The chain links TRBV7-2 to TRBJ1-1; TRBD1 agrees at 10 bases. The CDR3 extends over 16 amino acids. V was pared by 6 bases and J by 2 bases, with 9 bases of the junction left unmatched. Germline loops: CDR1 SGHTA, CDR2 FQGNSA.

The rearrangement uses TRBV10-2 and TRBJ2-3; the match to TRBD2 covers 11 bases. With 5 bases clipped from V and 6 bases from J, the junction kept 13 bases outside the gene matches. Germline CDR1 reads WSHSY; CDR2 reads SAAADI. The CDR3 consists of 17 residues. The CDR3 protein is CASSRPGLAAPGDTQYF. The CDR3 region has the DNA TGCGCCAGCAGTCGACCGGGACTAGCGGCCCCCGGGGATACGCAGTATTTT.

This sequence joins TRBV13 and TRBJ2-3; 7 bases are shared with TRBD2. V trimming: 4 bases; J trimming: 2 bases; junction bases outside the gene matches: 9. Germline CDR1 reads PRHDT; CDR2 reads FYEKMQ (reference sequence). This CDR3 contains 16 residues. The CDR3 is CASSSYLAEDTDTQYF. CDR3 nucleotides: TGTGCCAGCAGCTCCTATCTAGCGGAGGACACAGATACGCAGTATTTT. Drawing the rest from reference TRBV13 and TRBJ2-3, the complete variable domain is AAGVIQSPRHLIKEKRETATLKCYPIPRHDTVYWYQQGPGQDPQFLISFYEKMQSDKGSIPDRFSAQQFSDYHSELNMSSLELGDSALYFCASSSYLAEDTDTQYFGPGTRLTVL.

This rearrangement joins TRBV3-1 (or the pseudogene TRBV3-2) to TRBJ2-1; 10 positions agree with TRBD2. The germline CDR1 and CDR2 sequences are LGHDT and YNNKEL (reference sequence). The J segment lost 4 bases and the V segment lost 9 bases, leaving 9 bases of the junction unmatched. The length of the CDR3 is 15 residues. The CDR3 DNA reads TGTGCCAGTACCCCTAGCGGGAGTGGGTACAATGAGCAGTTCTTC. Protein sequence: CASTPSGSGYNEQFF.

The chain recombines TRBV5-4 with TRBJ1-2; 9 nucleotides line up with TRBD1. The CDR3 totals 15 residues. Per the germline V gene, CDR1 is SGHNT and CDR2 is YYREEE (reference sequence). V lost 4 bases, J lost 3 bases, and 7 bases stayed unmatched. The CDR3 nucleotides read TGTGCCAGCAGCCCTTCTACAGGGGGCTACTATGGCTACACCTTC. Translated: CASSPSTGGYYGYTF.

The V gene is TRBV11-1, the J gene TRBJ2-7, with 10 bases that match TRBD2. The CDR3 extends over 15 amino acids. The junction had 2 bases not matched to a gene; V was cut back by 2 bases and J by 1 base. Germline loops: CDR1 SGHAT, CDR2 FQDESV (reference sequence). CDR3 sequence: CASSLTSGMSYEQYF. Written as DNA, the CDR3 is TGTGCCAGCAGCTTAACTAGCGGGATGTCCTACGAGCAGTACTTC.

This chain joins TRBV28 and TRBJ2-5; 8 positions match TRBD1. This CDR3 region has 14 residues. Germline assignment: CDR1 MDHEN and CDR2 SYDVKM. After removal of 6 bases from V and 5 bases from J, the junction contained 8 bases not matched to a gene. CDR3 sequence: CASRDRAVRETQYF. For the CDR3, the DNA is TGTGCCAGCAGGGACAGGGCTGTGCGGGAGACCCAGTACTTC.

The V and J genes are TRBV20-1 and TRBJ1-1, with D possibly matching TRBD1 (5 bases). V lost 3 bases to trimming and J lost 1 base, with 12 bases between them. The CDR3 runs to 14 residues. Germline V gene sequence: CDR1 DFQATT, CDR2 SNEGSKA (reference sequence). DNA for the CDR3: TGCAGTGCTAGTCACGTGGGGCCGAACACTGAAGCTTTCTTT. It encodes CSASHVGPNTEAFF.

The chain links TRBV30 to TRBJ2-5; D is unclear. Germline-derived CDR1 and CDR2 are GTSNPN and SVGIG (reference sequence). The CDR3 has 13 amino acids. Between the trimmed V and J ends, which lost 5 bases and 5 bases, there was a span of 15 bases. The CDR3 DNA reads TGTGCCTGGGGTTATGGGCGCCGGGAGACCCAGTACTTC. Residues: CAWGYGRRETQYF.

This clone was found a few times. The chain has TRBV4-2 and TRBJ2-5; TRBD1 is a possible D gene (6 bases). The CDR3 extends over 16 amino acids. Germline loops: CDR1 LGHNA, CDR2 YNFKEQ. V was pared by 0 bases and J by 5 bases, with 16 bases between. CDR3 sequence reads: CASSQDSGDGWETQYF. Here the CDR3 DNA reads TGTGCCAGCAGCCAAGATTCAGGGGACGGCTGGGAGACCCAGTACTTC.

The V and J genes are TRBV18 and TRBJ1-3, with 7 bases matching TRBD1. The CDR3 consists of 15 residues. J was trimmed by 4 bases and V by 8 bases; bases with no gene match: 11. CDR1 is KGHSH and CDR2 is LQKENI in the germline V gene. The CDR3 sequence: CASATGGQPGNTIYF. The CDR3 coding sequence is TGTGCCAGCGCTACCGGGGGACAGCCGGGAAACACCATATATTTT.

The chain is built from TRBV7-3 and TRBJ2-7, with 8 bases that match TRBD1. V was clipped by 3 bases and J by 7 bases; unmatched bases: 5. Germline V gene sequence: CDR1 SGHTA, CDR2 FQGTGA. The CDR3 sequence is 13 residues long. The CDR3 protein is CASSFQGAGEQYF. In nucleotides, the CDR3 is TGTGCCAGCAGCTTTCAGGGGGCAGGGGAGCAGTACTTC.